These T cell receptor beta chains were read from a single sample in a study of cytomegalovirus exposure and HLA in healthy donors. Clones were sequenced by immunoSEQ multiplex PCR, and TCRdb holds only the in-frame ones, with some missing. The sample has some 250,000 clones, 90% seen once. The sequencing input was PBMCs. The receptors were sampled from a woman under 30 in good health and CMV-seronegative. Each CDR3 is given with its conserved first and last residue. The order of the fields is D gene, clone size, V gene, J gene, CDR3 DNA, CDR3 protein. A D gene is named only where the DNA matches it firmly. The size entry is marked missing in some rows and otherwise reads once, few, many or a size class.

.	once	TRBV7-2	TRBJ2-5	TGTGCCAGCAGCTTAGATGAGACAGGAGCCAAGACCCAGTACTTC	CASSLDETGAKTQYF
.	few	TRBV20-1	TRBJ2-5	TGCAGTGCTACCGAAGAGACCCAGTACTTC	CSATEETQYF
.	.	TRBV30	TRBJ1-2	TGTGCCTGGAGTGCGTCGGTAAACTATGGCTACACCTTC	CAWSASVNYGYTF
.	.	TRBV6-6	TRBJ2-2	TGTGCCAGCAGGACAGATTGGAACACCGGGGAGCTGTTTTTT	CASRTDWNTGELFF
TRBD1	few	TRBV4-1	TRBJ1-5	TGCGCCAGCAGCCCAGGGACAGGTAGTGGGAATCAGCCCCAGCATTTT	CASSPGTGSGNQPQHF
TRBD1	.	TRBV29-1	TRBJ1-5	TGCAGCGTGACCGGGACAGGGGATCAGCCCCAGCATTTT	CSVTGTGDQPQHF
TRBD2	.	TRBV4-1	TRBJ2-7	TGCGCCAGCAGCCAAGGGCTAGCGGGGGGGCTGATCGAGCAGTACTTC	CASSQGLAGGLIEQYF
.	.	TRBV10-3	TRBJ1-1	TGTGCCATCAGTGCCCTTGTAGGAGCCACTGAAGCTTTCTTT	CAISALVGATEAFF
TRBD2	.	TRBV5-4	TRBJ2-1	TGTGCCAGCAGCTTGCTAGCGGGGGGCTACAATGAGCAGTTCTTC	CASSLLAGGYNEQFF
.	.	TRBV7-2	TRBJ1-1	TGTGCCAGCAGCTTACCGGGTCGGTACCTGAACACTGAAGCTTTCTTT	CASSLPGRYLNTEAFF
.	.	TRBV11-1	TRBJ2-6	TGTGCCAGCAGGCCGGGCTCTGGGGCCAACGTCCTGACTTTC	CASRPGSGANVLTF
.	.	TRBV10-3	TRBJ1-2	TGTGCCATCAGTGGTTCCTTTGAGGATGGCTACACCTTC	CAISGSFEDGYTF
.	once	TRBV2	TRBJ1-1	TGTGCCAGCAGAACACAGGGATTTGTTAACACTGAAGCTTTCTTT	CASRTQGFVNTEAFF
.	.	TRBV5-1	TRBJ2-2	TGCGCCAGCAGCTTGAGGCAGGGGGGCACCGGGGAGCTGTTTTTT	CASSLRQGGTGELFF
TRBD1	.	TRBV7-7	TRBJ2-7	TGTGCTAGCAGCCCAAGTCCCGGACAGGGGGCGAACGAGCAGTACTTC	CASSPSPGQGANEQYF
.	.	TRBV4-1	TRBJ1-2	TGCGCCAGCAGCCAAGAAGACTCGGAGGGCTACACCTTC	CASSQEDSEGYTF
.	once	TRBV28	TRBJ1-5	TGTGCCAGCACCCAAGCGCAGGGCAGTCAGCCCCAGCATTTT	CASTQAQGSQPQHF
.	many	TRBV5-1	TRBJ2-5	TGCGCCAGCAGCTTAGGAGGGGGGGCCCGGGAGACCCAGTACTTC	CASSLGGGARETQYF
TRBD2	.	TRBV4-1	TRBJ2-3	TGCGCCAGCAGCTCCTGGGGCGGGGGGGCCGTAGATACGCAGTATTTT	CASSSWGGGAVDTQYF
TRBD1	.	TRBV9	TRBJ1-2	TGTGCCAGCAGCGGACAGGGGTTTAACTATGGCTACACCTTC	CASSGQGFNYGYTF
.	once	TRBV11-1	TRBJ2-2	TGTGCCAGCAGCTTTTCAACGGCGAACACCGGGGAGCTGTTTTTT	CASSFSTANTGELFF
.	.	TRBV28	TRBJ1-3	TGTGCCAGCAGTTTAGGCGGCAGGGCAGGAAACACCATATATTTT	CASSLGGRAGNTIYF
TRBD2	.	TRBV6-4	TRBJ2-1	TGTGCCAGCAGTCAACTAGCGGGGGGGCTCTACAATGAGCAGTTCTTC	CASSQLAGGLYNEQFF
TRBD2	.	TRBV6-5	TRBJ2-5	TGTGCCAGCACACTAGCGGGGGGGCCGGGGGAGACCCAGTACTTC	CASTLAGGPGETQYF
TRBD1	.	TRBV13	TRBJ1-2	TGTGCCAGCAGCTACAGTGGGACAGGCAGTAACTATGGCTACACCTTC	CASSYSGTGSNYGYTF
TRBD1	.	TRBV6-5	TRBJ1-5	TGTGCCAGCAGTTCACAGGGGGACCAGCCCCAGCATTTT	CASSSQGDQPQHF
.	once	TRBV7-8	TRBJ2-1	TGTGCCAGCAGCTTAGACAGGGTGTTTATCGGAGAGCAGTTCTTC	CASSLDRVFIGEQFF
.	.	TRBV7-6	TRBJ2-1	TGTGCCAGCAGCTTCGGTGGGCTCTTCGATGAGCAGTTCTTC	CASSFGGLFDEQFF
.	.	TRBV19	TRBJ1-1	TGTGCCAGTAGTATTCCAGGGGCCAATACTGAAGCTTTCTTT	CASSIPGANTEAFF
TRBD2	.	TRBV27	TRBJ2-1	TGTGCCAGCAGTGCCCTAGGGTGGGCTAGCGGGGGGTTCAAGGATGAGCAGTTCTTC	CASSALGWASGGFKDEQFF
TRBD1	.	TRBV7-6	TRBJ1-2	TGTGCCAGCAGCTTAACACAGGGGGCGTTGGGCTATGGCTACACCTTC	CASSLTQGALGYGYTF
.	.	TRBV28	TRBJ1-1	TGTGCCAGCAGTCCCCGGTCGGGGAAGAACACTGAAGCTTTCTTT	CASSPRSGKNTEAFF
TRBD1	.	TRBV2	TRBJ1-2	TGTGCCAGCAGGAAGATGGACAGGGGTGGCTACACCTTC	CASRKMDRGGYTF
TRBD2	.	TRBV27	TRBJ2-5	TGTGCCAGCAGTTTAAGACTAGCGGGGGCCCAAGAGACCCAGTACTTC	CASSLRLAGAQETQYF
.	.	TRBV7-2	TRBJ1-1	TGTGCCAGCAGCCTCCCCGGGGGCACTGAAGCTTTCTTT	CASSLPGGTEAFF
.	.	TRBV7-2	TRBJ2-3	TGTGCCAGCAGCTTATCGGGACACTTCACAGATACGCAGTATTTT	CASSLSGHFTDTQYF
.	once	TRBV6-5	TRBJ1-1	TGTGCCACCCGATTCAGGGGAAACACTGAAGCTTTCTTT	CATRFRGNTEAFF
TRBD1	.	TRBV4-1	TRBJ2-2	TGCGCCAGCAGCCAGGACACGGGACAGGGGATAATCGGGGAGCTGTTTTTT	CASSQDTGQGIIGELFF
TRBD1	.	TRBV2	TRBJ1-1	TGTGCCACCAGACTGGCCGAGACAGGGATGAACACTGAAGCTTTCTTT	CATRLAETGMNTEAFF
TRBD2	.	TRBV5-4	TRBJ2-3	TGTGCCAGCAGTCTCCCTGACCGGGGGGGCCCCGATACGCAGTATTTT	CASSLPDRGGPDTQYF
TRBD1	.	TRBV19	TRBJ2-2	TGTGCCAGTAGAATCGACAGGGGTACCGGGGAGCTGTTTTTT	CASRIDRGTGELFF